Described below is a single T cell receptor beta chain sequence and its context. Antigen specificity is unknown. The length of the CDR3 is 14 residues. With 4 bases removed from V and 2 bases from J, the gap between germline ends came to 11 bases. CDR1 is MDHEN and CDR2 is SYDVKM in the germline V gene. The entry originates in a study of cytomegalovirus exposure and HLA in healthy donors. Regarding the study as a whole: The study put 150 or so TCR beta chains on its list as cytomegalovirus-associated. An analysis that came later showed most CMV-associated TCR beta chains appearing HLA-restricted. It was reported in a later analysis that an Asian-associated ancestry cluster showed fewer N-insertions than the approximately 690-donor mean.

With 60 Vbeta and 13 Jbeta primers, the PCR was carried out. Libraries were prepared by immunoSEQ multiplex PCR; TCRdb keeps only in-frame clonotypes and omits some of them. In the table there are approximately 150,000 clones, around 80% of which are singletons. V is TRBV28 and J is TRBJ1-2; weak D call: TRBD1 (6 bases). The clonotype was recovered from a woman aged 30 to 39 in good health and CMV-seronegative. The sequenced sample consisted of PBMCs. CDR3 protein: CASSSRGLNYGYTF. The CDR3 DNA follows: TGTGCCAGCAGTTCGCGGGGGCTCAACTATGGCTACACCTTC.